This TCR beta chain comes out of a study of blood T cells in healthy people across ages. This clonotype was counted between two and nine times. Through a sample-barcoded 5' primer and a J-beta primer mix, a second PCR was run for roughly 7 to 12 cycles. TCRdb recomputed calls from the 5' RACE reads with MiXCR, one row per CDR3 protein. The sample has 910,000 or so distinct CDR3 sequences, roughly half seen once. Source material: blood. The source of this sequence is a woman aged 55-69 years in good health.

For the CDR3, the DNA is TGCGCCAGCAGCCATGTTAGCGGGAGGGCTTCAGATACGCAGTATTTT. Amino acid sequence: CASSHVSGRASDTQYF. The rearrangement links TRBV4-3 to TRBJ2-3, with 11 bases identical to TRBD2. The CDR3 covers 16 residues. V shed 3 bases, J shed 4 bases, and the junction held 6 bases outside the gene matches. Germline V lookup: CDR1 LGHNA, CDR2 YSLEER.